These T cell receptor beta chains were read from a single sample in a study of response to subunit inactivated influenza vaccine. TCRdb recomputed calls from the RT-PCR reads with MiXCR, one row per CDR3 protein. The sample carries about 520,000 distinct CDR3 sequences, approximately 7.3% recorded once. This specimen was PBMCs from blood, taken around 25 months after vaccination. These receptors were taken from a man aged 45-69 years who received an inactivated influenza vaccine. The CDR3 runs from the conserved cysteine through the conserved F or W. The order of the fields is CDR3 protein, CDR3 DNA, V gene, J gene, D gene, clone size. The D gene is left open where the match is weak. A row's size may be missing; if present it is once, few, many or a size class.

cdr3_aa: CSARPTLGQGTALGYEQYF
cdr3_nt: TGCAGTGCTAGACCTACCTTAGGACAGGGGACAGCTTTGGGCTACGAGCAGTACTTC
v_call: TRBV20-1
j_call: TRBJ2-7
d_call: TRBD1
clone_size: NA

cdr3_aa: CASSIHVTASYEQYF
cdr3_nt: TGTGCCAGTAGTATACACGTGACAGCTTCCTACGAGCAGTACTTC
v_call: TRBV19
j_call: TRBJ2-7
d_call: NA
clone_size: NA

cdr3_aa: CASSTGAYNEQFF
cdr3_nt: TGTGCCAGCAGCACGGGTGCCTACAATGAGCAGTTCTTC
v_call: TRBV11-2
j_call: TRBJ2-1
d_call: NA
clone_size: many

cdr3_aa: CASSQDLGLSEAFF
cdr3_nt: TGTGCCAGCAGCCAAGATCTGGGGCTATCCGAAGCTTTCTTT
v_call: TRBV14
j_call: TRBJ1-1
d_call: NA
clone_size: few

cdr3_aa: CSAPQWTSGGKEQFF
cdr3_nt: TGCAGTGCCCCTCAATGGACTAGCGGGGGGAAAGAGCAGTTCTTC
v_call: TRBV20-1
j_call: TRBJ2-1
d_call: TRBD2
clone_size: few

cdr3_aa: CASSPLGTGSQETQYF
cdr3_nt: TGTGCCAGCAGCCCCCTGGGGACAGGGTCGCAAGAGACCCAGTACTTC
v_call: TRBV14
j_call: TRBJ2-5
d_call: TRBD1
clone_size: few

cdr3_aa: CASSWENRDSTYEQYF
cdr3_nt: TGTGCCAGCAGCTGGGAAAACCGGGACAGCACCTACGAGCAGTACTTC
v_call: TRBV5-6
j_call: TRBJ2-7
d_call: TRBD1
clone_size: few

cdr3_aa: CASTIGRSSYNEQFF
cdr3_nt: TGTGCCAGCACGATAGGACGGAGCTCCTACAATGAGCAGTTCTTC
v_call: TRBV7-2
j_call: TRBJ2-1
d_call: NA
clone_size: NA

cdr3_aa: CSVGQGYNQPQHF
cdr3_nt: TGCAGCGTTGGACAGGGGTACAATCAGCCCCAGCATTTT
v_call: TRBV29-1
j_call: TRBJ1-5
d_call: TRBD1
clone_size: NA

cdr3_aa: CASRSSYNEQFF
cdr3_nt: TGTGCCAGTAGATCCTCCTACAATGAGCAGTTCTTC
v_call: TRBV19
j_call: TRBJ2-1
d_call: NA
clone_size: NA

cdr3_aa: CASSLSPRTSGNTIYF
cdr3_nt: TGTGCCAGCAGTTTATCCCCCCGTACATCTGGAAACACCATATATTTT
v_call: TRBV28
j_call: TRBJ1-3
d_call: NA
clone_size: NA

cdr3_aa: CSAPEGAGVYNEQFF
cdr3_nt: TGCAGTGCTCCCGAGGGGGCGGGAGTCTACAATGAGCAGTTCTTC
v_call: TRBV20-1
j_call: TRBJ2-1
d_call: NA
clone_size: NA

cdr3_aa: CATLHYENTEAFF
cdr3_nt: TGTGCCACCCTACACTACGAGAACACTGAAGCTTTCTTT
v_call: TRBV2
j_call: TRBJ1-1
d_call: NA
clone_size: few

cdr3_aa: CASKVAPQHF
cdr3_nt: TGTGCCAGCAAAGTAGCGCCCCAGCATTTT
v_call: TRBV25-1
j_call: TRBJ1-5
d_call: NA
clone_size: few